This T cell receptor beta chain was captured by sequencing in a study of shared clonotypes between healthy human individuals. The trim removed 6 bases at V and 3 bases at J, leaving 7 bases unmatched. From germline, CDR1 is MNHEY and CDR2 SVGAGI. The length of the CDR3 is 15 residues. A roughly 200 ng quantity of DNA, about 30,000 T cell genomes, went into the sorted-subset replicate PCRs. Data came from immunoSEQ multiplex PCR; TCRdb stores just in-frame clones and leaves some out. This repertoire shows nearly 1 million clones, roughly 72% found once; its top ten account for roughly 1.5%. The specimen was memory CD4+ T cells sorted from blood. Subset given: CD45RA-negative fraction. This clonotype was obtained from a man younger than 30 in good health. The V gene is TRBV6-5, the J gene TRBJ2-7, with TRBD2 matching 11 bases. The CDR3 sequence is CASSRATSGIYEQYF. In nucleotides, the CDR3 is TGTGCCAGCAGCAGAGCGACTAGCGGGATCTACGAGCAGTACTTC.